The entry that follows covers one T cell receptor beta chain sequence. RNA extraction and reverse transcription yielded cDNA as sequencing template. TCRdb keeps only in-frame clones here, not all; method: immunoSEQ multiplex PCR. The data hold 130,000 or so clones, with around 86% observed a single time. The data derive from a study of CD8+ T cells in alopecia areata. The CDR3 runs to 16 residues. J was trimmed by 4 bases and V by 0 bases; bases with no gene match: 7. From germline, CDR1 is GTSNPN and CDR2 SVGIG (reference sequence). Indicated treatment: oral pan-JAK inhibitor, 5-10 mg twice daily. This TCR came from a human donor with alopecia areata. Sequenced material: CD8+ T cells sorted from blood, taken at week 4, from a patient treated with tofacitinib. The chain combines TRBV30 with TRBJ2-2; 8 nucleotides align to TRBD2. CDR3 DNA sequence: TGTGCCTGGAGTGTAATAGCGGGAAGGGGCACCGGGGAGCTGTTTTTT. This codes for CAWSVIAGRGTGELFF.